This T cell receptor beta chain originates from a study of cytomegalovirus exposure and HLA in healthy donors. Points from the study as a whole: Later, an analysis found that common viral pathogens appeared to be linked with several of the most significant clusters. About 90% or about 30% of the time was how often most TCR beta V segments were productive, according to an earlier analysis. Reports described diagnosis of cytomegalovirus status by the classifier as highly specific and sensitive. As a later analysis showed, a missense DCLRE1C variant was linked to trimming of TCR beta V- and J-genes.

CDR3 length: 16 residues. The ends lost 3 bases at V and 3 bases at J; junction bases unmatched: 7. The V gene's germline CDR1 is MDHEN and CDR2 SYDVKM. For this clone: The target antigen is unknown.

Both 60 Vbeta primers and 13 Jbeta primers went into the PCR. The assay was immunoSEQ multiplex PCR, and TCRdb's table has in-frame clones only and misses some. Its clone listing holds tens of thousands of clones. This TCR came from a female donor in good health and CMV-seropositive. The material sequenced was PBMCs. The chain is built from TRBV28 and TRBJ2-4; 8 nucleotides agree with TRBD1. CDR3 region: CASSFTPDRGKNIQYF. CDR3 nucleotide sequence: TGTGCCAGCAGTTTTACCCCAGACAGGGGCAAAAACATTCAGTACTTC.